Below are 14 T cell receptor beta chains sequenced from a single sample in a study of cytomegalovirus exposure and HLA in healthy donors. Primers: 60 Vbeta forward and 13 Jbeta reverse. Generated by immunoSEQ multiplex PCR, the TCRdb table keeps only in-frame clones and is missing some. The sample records about 150,000 clones, 60% to 85% being singletons. Sequenced sample: PBMCs. The receptors come from a middle-aged woman in good health and CMV-seronegative.

This sequence joins TRBV19 and TRBJ1-2; D might be TRBD1 (5 bases). CDR3 length: 13 amino acids. Germline-derived CDR1 and CDR2 are LNHDA and SQIVND (reference sequence). V lost 3 bases and J 10 bases, leaving 15 bases between the germline ends. CDR3 amino acids: CASSIPLGGNYTF. The CDR3 nucleotides are TGTGCCAGTAGTATCCCCTTGGGGGGAAACTACACCTTC.

The chain links TRBV10-3 to TRBJ1-4; tentatively, D is TRBD1 (5 bases). The CDR3 covers 15 residues. Trimming left V 3 bases short and J 3 bases short, with 11 bases between. Per germline, CDR1 ENHRY and CDR2 SYGVKD. CDR3 amino acids: CAISDRDSPNEKLFF. The CDR3 DNA reads TGTGCCATCAGTGACCGGGACTCCCCTAATGAAAAACTGTTTTTT.

The chain combines TRBV5-1 with TRBJ1-4; D is unresolved. This CDR3 has 17 amino acids. Trimming left V 0 bases short and J 1 base short, with 13 bases between. Per the germline V gene, CDR1 is SGHRS and CDR2 is YFSETQ. The CDR3 coding sequence is TGCGCCAGCAGCTTGGGGGTCTCTGACTTAACTAATGAAAAACTGTTTTTT. Its protein is CASSLGVSDLTNEKLFF.

This chain connects TRBV30 to TRBJ2-3; TRBD2 aligns across 8 bases. This CDR3 has 23 residues. From germline, CDR1 is GTSNPN and CDR2 SVGIG (reference sequence). V was clipped by 1 base and J by 1 base; unmatched bases: 28. The CDR3 spells CAWSGRPTGGAQVVRPRTDTQYF. The CDR3 DNA is TGTGCCTGGAGTGGAAGGCCGACCGGGGGGGCGCAGGTTGTTCGACCACGCACAGATACGCAGTATTTT.

The rearrangement uses TRBV5-6 and TRBJ1-1, with TRBD1 matching 7 bases. The V gene's germline CDR1 is SGHDT and CDR2 YYEEEE. CDR3 length equals 15 residues. V lost 0 bases to trimming and J lost 4 bases; unmatched junction nucleotides: 6. The CDR3 sequence: CASSLAKGASTEAFF. DNA of the CDR3: TGTGCCAGCAGCTTGGCCAAGGGGGCCAGCACTGAAGCTTTCTTT.

This chain links TRBV5-6 with TRBJ1-1; TRBD1 might be the D (6 bases). Trimming removed 4 bases from V and 0 bases from J, with 16 bases in between. This CDR3 comprises 16 residues. Per the germline V gene, CDR1 is SGHDT and CDR2 is YYEEEE. In nucleotides, the CDR3 is TGTGCCAGCAGCCCTTCACGGGGACATTTGAACACTGAAGCTTTCTTT. Amino acid sequence: CASSPSRGHLNTEAFF.

The V and J genes are TRBV19 and TRBJ2-1; 16 positions agree with TRBD2. Looked up from germline, CDR1 is LNHDA and CDR2 is SQIVND (reference sequence). The J segment lost 9 bases and the V segment lost 8 bases, leaving 4 bases of the junction unmatched. The CDR3 is made up of 14 amino acids. CDR3 loop: CASRGLAGGGEQFF. The DNA of the CDR3 is TGTGCCAGTCGGGGACTAGCGGGGGGGGGTGAGCAGTTCTTC. The full variable domain, its missing parts supplied by reference TRBV19 and TRBJ2-1, is DGGITQSPKYLFRKEGQNVTLSCEQNLNHDAMYWYRQDPGQGLRLIYYSQIVNDFQKGDIAEGYSVSREKKESFPLTVTSAQKNPTAFYLCASRGLAGGGEQFFGPGTRLTVL.

The chain combines TRBV10-3 with TRBJ1-5; D is possibly TRBD1 (6 bases). The CDR3 spans 14 residues. Germline CDR1 ENHRY, CDR2 SYGVKD. With 4 bases removed from V and 0 bases from J, the gap between germline ends came to 7 bases. The CDR3 DNA reads TGTGCCATCAGTGGGACAGATAGCAATCAGCCCCAGCATTTT. Translation gives CAISGTDSNQPQHF.

V and J are TRBV10-2 and TRBJ1-1; D is possibly TRBD1 (5 bases). This CDR3 is built from 16 residues. The germline V gene encodes CDR1 WSHSY and CDR2 SAAADI. V was pared by 5 bases and J by 1 base, with 17 bases between. The CDR3 loop reads CASSHPLGQGNTEAFF. The DNA for the CDR3 is TGCGCCAGCAGTCATCCATTAGGGCAGGGGAACACTGAAGCTTTCTTT.

The chain joins TRBV11-2 to TRBJ2-3; 11 bases are a match to TRBD2. This CDR3 comprises 17 residues. V lost 5 bases and J lost 6; bases outside the gene matches: 13. From germline, CDR1 is SGHAT and CDR2 FQNNGV. CDR3 residues: CASSPMGSGGAMDTQYF. CDR3 nucleotides: TGTGCCAGCAGCCCCATGGGTAGCGGGGGGGCGATGGATACGCAGTATTTT. Filled out from reference TRBV11-2 and TRBJ2-3, the complete variable domain reads EAGVAQSPRYKIIEKRQSVAFWCNPISGHATLYWYQQILGQGPKLLIQFQNNGVVDDSQLPKDRFSAERLKGVDSTLKIQPAKLEDSAVYLCASSPMGSGGAMDTQYFGPGTRLTVL.

This rearrangement joins TRBV18 to TRBJ1-1; D unclear. The germline CDR1 and CDR2 sequences are KGHSH and LQKENI. V was clipped by 4 bases and J by 3 bases, with 9 bases between them. This CDR3 has 13 amino acids. The CDR3 coding sequence is TGTGCCAGCTCACTGGGCCAGGACACTGAAGCTTTCTTT. Translated, it gives CASSLGQDTEAFF.

The V and J genes are TRBV29-1 and TRBJ2-2; 9 bases map to TRBD2. This CDR3 is 14 amino acids long. V was pared by 1 base and J by 5 bases, with 2 bases of the junction left unmatched. CDR1 and CDR2 (germline): SQVTM, ANQGSEA. The DNA of the CDR3 is TGCAGCGTTGAAGGGCGGGGGGGGACCGGGGAGCTGTTTTTT. Translating it yields CSVEGRGGTGELFF.

The DNA of the CDR3 is TGTGCCAGCCGACCTAGCGGGGGGGCCCACGAGCAGTACTTC. This sequence encodes CASRPSGGAHEQYF. The rearrangement joins TRBV6-1 to TRBJ2-7; 12 bases line up with TRBD2. The CDR3 length is 14 residues. The ends lost 8 bases at V and 5 bases at J; junction bases unmatched: 7. CDR1 MNHNS and CDR2 SASEGT come from the germline V gene.

The chain is built from TRBV4-1 and TRBJ2-3; 9 bases match TRBD2. The CDR3 runs 14 residues. V trimming: 4 bases; J trimming: 1 base; junction bases outside the gene matches: 0. Germline CDR1 reads MGHRA; CDR2 reads YSYEKL. CDR3 coding DNA: TGCGCCAGCAGCCTAGCGGGGGGCACAGATACGCAGTATTTT. Translating it yields CASSLAGGTDTQYF.